The rows below give T cell receptor beta chains drawn from one sample of a study of T cells in narcolepsy. Sequencing used immunoSEQ multiplex PCR; TCRdb keeps in-frame clones, though not all of them. This sample has under 35,000 clones, with around 87% found just once. Material: memory (CD45RA-) CD4+ T cells from blood. Receptor source: a human donor in good health. CDR3s leave out the opening cysteine and the closing phenylalanine or tryptophan. The order of the fields is clone size, J gene, V gene, CDR3 protein. Rows give clone size only sometimes, using once, few, many, or a class for an expanded clone.

size: .; J: TRBJ2-7; V: TRBV6-1; CDR3: ASSSHRGGEQY
size: few; J: TRBJ2-2; V: TRBV4-3; CDR3: ASSQVGGLNTGELF
size: .; J: TRBJ2-5; V: TRBV7-6; CDR3: ASSPGNQETQY
size: .; J: TRBJ1-2; V: TRBV12-5; CDR3: ASGLDPGLVDYGYT
size: .; J: TRBJ1-2; V: TRBV15; CDR3: ATSREAGGPDGYT
size: .; J: TRBJ2-3; V: TRBV29-1; CDR3: SVTGGASTDTQY
size: .; J: TRBJ1-4; V: TRBV28; CDR3: ASSSLDRQNEKLF
size: .; J: TRBJ2-3; V: TRBV20-1; CDR3: SASPSDTQY
size: once; J: TRBJ1-3; V: TRBV9; CDR3: ASSVGGNSGNTIY
size: .; J: TRBJ1-1; V: TRBV19; CDR3: ASSTKGGSVNTEAF
size: .; J: TRBJ1-2; V: TRBV5-1; CDR3: ASSLTDLESYT
size: .; J: TRBJ2-7; V: TRBV14; CDR3: ASSPRTGAGVEQY
size: .; J: TRBJ2-2; V: TRBV5-5; CDR3: ASSSYFSAGELF
size: .; J: TRBJ1-3; V: TRBV10-3; CDR3: AISPRDPGGRAPSSGNTIY
size: .; J: TRBJ2-4; V: TRBV5-1; CDR3: ASSLEVSGAKNIQY
size: .; J: TRBJ1-5; V: TRBV19; CDR3: ATGTGLGNQPQH
size: .; J: TRBJ1-2; V: TRBV19; CDR3: ATQNRERNYGYT
size: .; J: .; V: TRBV5-4; CDR3: ASSRSGQLYEQY
size: .; J: TRBJ1-5; V: TRBV7-8; CDR3: ASSLGILAQGVFQPQH
size: .; J: TRBJ2-7; V: TRBV6-5; CDR3: ASSYRDSYEQY
size: .; J: TRBJ1-5; V: TRBV6-5; CDR3: ASRWAMDQPQH
size: .; J: TRBJ1-2; V: TRBV30; CDR3: AWSSGVVGGGYYGYT
size: .; J: TRBJ2-2; V: TRBV6-6; CDR3: ASSRGAGRNTGELF
size: .; J: TRBJ2-5; V: TRBV30; CDR3: ALLAGGLETQY
size: .; J: TRBJ2-5; V: TRBV19; CDR3: ASSRTGVGETQY
size: .; J: TRBJ2-7; V: TRBV18; CDR3: ASSPVGRGASYEQY
size: .; J: TRBJ1-1; V: TRBV5-1; CDR3: ASSLDRDTEAF
size: .; J: TRBJ1-1; V: TRBV5-1; CDR3: ASSSQGDTEAF
size: .; J: TRBJ2-1; V: TRBV4-2; CDR3: ASSQETGVSSGEQF
size: few; J: TRBJ2-1; V: TRBV6-1; CDR3: ASSGGVGYNEQF
size: .; J: TRBJ2-3; V: TRBV25-1; CDR3: ASSLKTSGGGDTQY
size: few; J: TRBJ2-2; V: TRBV7-3; CDR3: ASSLTTGGWNTGELF
size: .; J: TRBJ1-1; V: TRBV6-1; CDR3: ASSDRGITEAF
size: .; J: TRBJ1-2; V: TRBV9; CDR3: ASSAGGRAYGYT
size: .; J: TRBJ1-1; V: TRBV19; CDR3: ASSTHRENTEAF
size: .; J: TRBJ1-2; V: TRBV30; CDR3: AWGTSGYGYT
size: .; J: TRBJ1-6; V: TRBV27; CDR3: ASSFRTTANSPLH
size: .; J: TRBJ2-3; V: TRBV14; CDR3: ASSQRGVVSTDTQY
size: once; J: TRBJ2-1; V: TRBV6-5; CDR3: ASSYEGGSYNEQF
size: once; J: TRBJ1-2; V: TRBV30; CDR3: AWSVRDREGNGYT
size: .; J: TRBJ1-1; V: TRBV2; CDR3: ASRVTGGPEAF
size: once; J: TRBJ2-7; V: TRBV6-7; CDR3: AVSPRQGNYEQY
size: .; J: TRBJ2-3; V: TRBV7-2; CDR3: ASSSTGTSGRAQY
size: .; J: TRBJ2-1; V: TRBV7-9; CDR3: ASSRDRAKF
size: .; J: TRBJ1-5; V: TRBV15; CDR3: ATSRDGAGGTQPQH
size: .; J: TRBJ1-1; V: TRBV6-1; CDR3: ASSGDRNTEAF
size: .; J: TRBJ2-1; V: TRBV7-8; CDR3: ASSWASGRPFEQF
size: .; J: TRBJ2-5; V: TRBV30; CDR3: AWTRGAETQY
size: .; J: TRBJ2-1; V: TRBV6-5; CDR3: ASSAGRGGYNEQF
size: .; J: TRBJ1-5; V: TRBV28; CDR3: ASRPPDPNQPQH
size: once; J: TRBJ1-2; V: TRBV4-2; CDR3: ASSQERDGYT